Shown below are 19 T cell receptor beta chains from a single sample sequenced in a study of cytomegalovirus exposure and HLA in healthy donors (dated by TCRdb to the late 2010s). The library was built by means of the immunoSEQ multiplex PCR assay. The multiplex PCR relied on a mix of 60 forward primers for TCR Vbeta segments and 13 reverse primers for TCR Jbeta segments. This is the immuneACCESS table as TCRdb keeps it, with only in-frame sequences that have V and J called. A part of the clones is gone; compared with another copy, unresolved V genes explain less than half, and the rest is unexplained. Here the sample has 150,000 to 200,000 clones; 84% occur a single time. Under 6.5% of the sample is taken by the ten largest. The sample taken for sequencing was PBMCs. The receptors were gathered from a man in his fifties in good health and CMV-seropositive.

This clone was seen a handful of times. The chain recombines TRBV6-5 with TRBJ1-4, with no clear D. The CDR3 contains 14 residues. Trimming took off 6 bases at V and 4 bases at J, with 12 bases between the two ends. Looked up from germline, CDR1 is MNHEY and CDR2 is SVGAGI. For the CDR3, the DNA is TGTGCCAGCAGCCCCACGGGTTTTAATGAAAAACTGTTTTTT. This sequence encodes CASSPTGFNEKLFF.

The rearrangement links TRBV11-2 to TRBJ1-2; 7 nucleotides align to TRBD1. The V segment lost 5 bases and the J segment 8 bases; nucleotides outside the gene matches: 8. From germline, CDR1 is SGHAT and CDR2 FQNNGV. The CDR3 totals 13 residues. CDR3: CASSLRQGGGYTF. The CDR3 bases are TGTGCCAGCAGCCTCAGACAGGGTGGCGGCTACACCTTC.

CDR3 protein: CASSLTGAGSGANVLTF. The CDR3 DNA is TGTGCCAGCAGCTTGACAGGGGCTGGGTCTGGGGCCAACGTCCTGACTTTC. The chain carries TRBV5-4 and TRBJ2-6, with 7 bases identical to TRBD1. The CDR3 spans 17 residues. From germline, CDR1 is SGHNT and CDR2 YYREEE (reference sequence). J gave up 1 base and V 1 base, and 5 bases lay outside the gene matches. The whole variable domain, remainder taken from reference TRBV5-4 and TRBJ2-6, is ETGVTQSPTHLIKTRGQQVTLRCSSQSGHNTVSWYQQALGQGPQFIFQYYREEENGRGNFPPRFSGLQFPNYSSELNVNALELDDSALYLCASSLTGAGSGANVLTFGAGSRLTVL.

The chain joins TRBV7-8 to TRBJ1-2, with TRBD1 as a possible D gene (6 bases). Germline V gives CDR1 SGHVS, CDR2 FQNEAQ. V gave up 5 bases and J gave up 1 base, with 11 bases separating them. The CDR3 covers 14 residues. Written as DNA, the CDR3 is TGTGCCAGCAGCAAAAGGACAGTTAACTATGGCTACACCTTC. It specifies CASSKRTVNYGYTF.

Here the CDR3 reads CALLTGPYEQYF. CDR3 DNA sequence: TGTGCCCTGTTGACAGGGCCCTACGAGCAGTACTTC. The chain employs TRBV6-1 and TRBJ2-7, with TRBD1 matching 7 bases. The CDR3 has 12 amino acids. CDR1 MNHNS and CDR2 SASEGT come from the germline V gene. The V gene end was trimmed by 11 bases and the J gene end by 2 bases; junction bases not matched to a gene: 6.

A single count supports this clone. The CDR3 reads CASSFSFGVNYGYTF. The CDR3, as DNA: TGTGCCAGCAGCTTCTCATTCGGGGTTAACTATGGCTACACCTTC. The J gene is TRBJ1-2, the V gene TRBV7-8, with D unclear. Germline loops: CDR1 SGHVS, CDR2 FQNEAQ. The V end lost 3 bases, the J end lost 1 base, and 12 bases lay between the germline ends. The CDR3 contains 15 residues.

The chain is built from TRBV6-5 and TRBJ2-5; D not certain. The CDR3 extends over 15 amino acids. Germline assignment: CDR1 MNHEY and CDR2 SVGAGI. V was trimmed by 2 bases and J by 6 bases, leaving 16 bases between them. The CDR3 is CASSYDNSGEKTQYF. In DNA form, the CDR3 reads TGTGCCAGCAGTTACGACAACTCCGGCGAGAAGACCCAGTACTTC.

This clone was seen just once. The V and J genes are TRBV7-2 and TRBJ2-5, with a tentative D call TRBD1 (6 bases). This CDR3 contains 14 residues. The germline V gene has CDR1 SGHTA and CDR2 FQGNSA. Deletions cut 5 bases from V and 1 base from J, with 11 bases between. The CDR3 region has the DNA TGTGCCAGCAGCCTCCAGGGGTTCCAAGAGACCCAGTACTTC. Translation: CASSLQGFQETQYF.

V gene TRBV5-1 combines with J gene TRBJ2-1; maybe TRBD1 (6 bases). Deletions cut 2 bases from V and 0 bases from J, with 9 bases between. This CDR3 region has 15 residues. Germline CDR1 SGHRS, CDR2 YFSETQ. This CDR3 is CASSFGQSSYNEQFF. The CDR3, as DNA: TGCGCCAGCAGCTTCGGACAGAGCTCCTACAATGAGCAGTTCTTC. Based on the CDR3 plus reference TRBV5-1 and TRBJ2-1, the full variable domain is KAGVTQTPRYLIKTRGQQVTLSCSPISGHRSVSWYQQTPGQGLQFLFEYFSETQRNKGNFPGRFSGRQFSNSRSEMNVSTLELGDSALYLCASSFGQSSYNEQFFGPGTRLTVL.

The CDR3, as DNA: TGTGCCAGTTATACAGGGGAGAGGGAAGCTTTCTTT. Protein product: CASYTGEREAFF. V and J are TRBV19 and TRBJ1-1, with 7 nucleotides matching TRBD1. V shed 8 bases and J 8 bases; nucleotides not matched to a gene: 8. This CDR3 is 12 amino acids long. CDR1 is LNHDA, CDR2 SQIVND, per germline (reference sequence). The full variable domain, rest sourced from reference TRBV19 and TRBJ1-1, is DGGITQSPKYLFRKEGQNVTLSCEQNLNHDAMYWYRQDPGQGLRLIYYSQIVNDFQKGDIAEGYSVSREKKESFPLTVTSAQKNPTAFYLCASYTGEREAFFGQGTRLTVV.

The chain links TRBV2 to TRBJ1-1; no definite D call. V was shortened by 4 bases and J by 0 bases, with 9 bases between the two germline ends. The CDR3 sequence is 14 residues long. Germline CDR1 SNHLY, CDR2 FYNNEI. Here the CDR3 DNA reads TGTGCCAGCAGTGCAGGAGGAATGAACACTGAAGCTTTCTTT. Translation gives CASSAGGMNTEAFF. Full variable domain (rest looked up from reference TRBV2 and TRBJ1-1): EPEVTQTPSHQVTQMGQEVILRCVPISNHLYFYWYRQILGQKVEFLVSFYNNEISEKSEIFDDQFSVERPDGSNFTLKIRSTKLEDSAMYFCASSAGGMNTEAFFGQGTRLTVV.

This chain uses TRBV7-3 with TRBJ2-1; TRBD2 aligns across 9 bases. Germline V lookup: CDR1 SGHTA, CDR2 FQGTGA. The J segment lost 3 bases and the V segment lost 5 bases, leaving 5 bases of the junction unmatched. There are 15 residues in the CDR3. CDR3 in DNA: TGTGCCAGCAGCACTCCGACTAGCGGCTACAATGAGCAGTTCTTC. It translates to CASSTPTSGYNEQFF.

This clone was seen only a few times. The rearrangement joins TRBV28 to TRBJ1-5; D unclear. Deletions cut 5 bases from V and 6 bases from J, with 23 bases between. The CDR3 runs 17 residues. Germline V gene lookup returns CDR1 MDHEN and CDR2 SYDVKM. The CDR3 here is CASSRAVSRVGSQPQHF. The CDR3 bases are TGTGCCAGCAGTCGGGCAGTCTCGAGGGTCGGGAGTCAGCCCCAGCATTTT.

The gene calls are TRBV7-9 and TRBJ2-1, with 10 bases that match TRBD1. The CDR3 is 15 residues long. Unmatched junction bases numbered 7, after V lost 4 bases and J lost 7 bases. Germline V gives CDR1 SEHNR, CDR2 FQNEAQ (reference sequence). CDR3 coding DNA: TGTGCCAGCAGCTCCGGGACAGGGGAACGGAATGAGCAGTTCTTC. Protein: CASSSGTGERNEQFF.

The chain combines TRBV5-4 with TRBJ2-5; D gene unclear. The germline CDR1 and CDR2 sequences are SGHNT and YYREEE (reference sequence). Trimming took 0 bases from V and 1 from J, leaving 4 bases between them. There are 13 residues in the CDR3. The CDR3 reads CASSLDSQETQYF. The CDR3 nucleotides read TGTGCCAGCAGCTTGGACAGCCAAGAGACCCAGTACTTC.

DNA of the CDR3: TGTGCCAGCAGCCCGCATCCGGGACAGCCTAATGAAAAACTGTTTTTT. Its translation: CASSPHPGQPNEKLFF. The V call is TRBV7-8, the J call TRBJ1-4, with TRBD1 identical over 7 bases. With 5 bases clipped from V and 3 bases from J, the junction kept 9 bases outside the gene matches. The V gene's germline CDR1 is SGHVS and CDR2 FQNEAQ. CDR3 length: 16 residues.

Only one count was recorded for this clone. The rearrangement uses TRBV4-1 and TRBJ2-2; 7 bases fit TRBD2. Germline values: CDR1 MGHRA, CDR2 YSYEKL. The CDR3 totals 15 residues. The V segment lost 4 bases and the J segment 7 bases; nucleotides outside the gene matches: 9. CDR3: CASSRASGIDGELFF. The CDR3 DNA follows: TGCGCCAGCAGCCGCGCTAGCGGAATAGACGGGGAGCTGTTTTTT.

V gene TRBV6-1 combines with J gene TRBJ1-2; D may be TRBD1 (5 bases). Per the germline V gene, CDR1 is MNHNS and CDR2 is SASEGT. V shed 5 bases and J shed 4 bases, with 14 bases lying between them. The CDR3 has 14 amino acids. CDR3 coding DNA: TGTGCCAGCAGTCCCTGGCGGGGGGGCTATGGCTACACCTTC. Translation: CASSPWRGGYGYTF.

This chain joins TRBV5-8 and TRBJ1-5; perhaps TRBD1 as D (6 bases). The germline V gene encodes CDR1 SGHTS and CDR2 YDEGEE. The V and J ends lost 0 bases and 0 bases respectively, with 10 bases between them. CDR3 size: 16 residues. The CDR3 reads CASSLGQELSNQPQHF. In nucleotides, the CDR3 is TGTGCCAGCAGCTTGGGACAGGAACTTAGCAATCAGCCCCAGCATTTT. Full variable domain (outside the CDR3, taken from reference TRBV5-8 and TRBJ1-5): EAGVTQSPTHLIKTRGQQATLRCSPISGHTSVYWYQQALGLGLQFLLWYDEGEERNRGNFPPRFSGRQFPNYSSELNVNALELEDSALYLCASSLGQELSNQPQHFGDGTRLSIL.